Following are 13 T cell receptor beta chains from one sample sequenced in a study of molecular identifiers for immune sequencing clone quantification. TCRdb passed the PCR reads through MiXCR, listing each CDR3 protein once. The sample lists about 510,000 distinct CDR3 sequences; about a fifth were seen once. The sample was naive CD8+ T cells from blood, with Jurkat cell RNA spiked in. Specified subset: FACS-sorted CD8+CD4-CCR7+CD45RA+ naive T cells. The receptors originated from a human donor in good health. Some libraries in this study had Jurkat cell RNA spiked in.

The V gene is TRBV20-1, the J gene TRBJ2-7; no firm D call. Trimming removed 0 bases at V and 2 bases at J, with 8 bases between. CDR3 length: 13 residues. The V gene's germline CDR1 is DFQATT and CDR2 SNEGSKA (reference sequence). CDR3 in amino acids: CSARDVFTYEQYF. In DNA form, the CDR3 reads TGCAGTGCTAGAGATGTTTTTACCTACGAGCAGTACTTC.

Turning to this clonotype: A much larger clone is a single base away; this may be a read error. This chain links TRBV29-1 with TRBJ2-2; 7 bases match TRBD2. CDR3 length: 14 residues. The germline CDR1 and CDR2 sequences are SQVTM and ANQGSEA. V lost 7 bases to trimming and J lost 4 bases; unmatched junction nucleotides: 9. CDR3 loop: CSAGASGATGELFF. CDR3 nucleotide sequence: TGCAGCGCCGGGGCTAGCGGAGCCACCGGGGAGCTGTTTTTT.

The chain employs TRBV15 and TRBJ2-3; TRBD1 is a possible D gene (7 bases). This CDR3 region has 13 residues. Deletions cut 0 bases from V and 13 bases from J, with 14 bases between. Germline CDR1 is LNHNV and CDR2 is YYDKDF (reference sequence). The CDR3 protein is CATSRDRQGGEYF. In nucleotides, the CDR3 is TGTGCCACCAGCAGAGATAGACAGGGCGGGGAGTATTTT. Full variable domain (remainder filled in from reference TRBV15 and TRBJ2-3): DAMVIQNPRYQVTQFGKPVTLSCSQTLNHNVMYWYQQKSSQAPKLLFHYYDKDFNNEADTPDNFQSRRPNTSFCFLDIRSPGLGDTAMYLCATSRDRQGGEYFGPGTRLTVL.

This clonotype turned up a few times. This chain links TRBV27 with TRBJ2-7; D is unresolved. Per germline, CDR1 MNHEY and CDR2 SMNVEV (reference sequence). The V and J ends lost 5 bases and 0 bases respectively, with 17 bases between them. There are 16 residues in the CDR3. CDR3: CASSALGSVASYEQYF. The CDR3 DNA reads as TGTGCCAGCAGTGCCCTGGGCTCGGTGGCCTCCTACGAGCAGTACTTC.

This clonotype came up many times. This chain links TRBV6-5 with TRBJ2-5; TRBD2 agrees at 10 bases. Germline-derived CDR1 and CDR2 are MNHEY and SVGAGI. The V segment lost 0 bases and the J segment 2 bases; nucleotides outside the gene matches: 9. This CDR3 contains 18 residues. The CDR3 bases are TGTGCCAGCAGTTACTCGCCTAGCGGGGGAGAGGATCAAGAGACCCAGTACTTC. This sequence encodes CASSYSPSGGEDQETQYF.

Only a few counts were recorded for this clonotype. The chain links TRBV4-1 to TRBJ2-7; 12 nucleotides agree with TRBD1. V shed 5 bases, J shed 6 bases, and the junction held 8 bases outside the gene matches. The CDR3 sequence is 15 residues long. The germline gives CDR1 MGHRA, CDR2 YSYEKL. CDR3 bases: TGCGCCAGCAGCTCTTCCGGGACAGGGGGCCCCGAGCAGTACTTC. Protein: CASSSSGTGGPEQYF.

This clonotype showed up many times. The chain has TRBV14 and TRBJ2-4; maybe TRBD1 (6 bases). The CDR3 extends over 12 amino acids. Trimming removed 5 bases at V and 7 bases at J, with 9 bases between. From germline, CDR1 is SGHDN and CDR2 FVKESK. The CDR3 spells CASSGGENIQYF. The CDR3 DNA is TGTGCCAGCAGCGGGGGCGAGAACATTCAGTACTTC.

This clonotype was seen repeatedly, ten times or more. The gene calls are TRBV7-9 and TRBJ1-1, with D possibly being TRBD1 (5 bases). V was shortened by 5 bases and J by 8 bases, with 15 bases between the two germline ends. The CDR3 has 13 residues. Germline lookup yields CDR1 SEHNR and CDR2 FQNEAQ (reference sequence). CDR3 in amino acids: CASSVRREGEAFF. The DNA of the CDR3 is TGTGCCAGCAGCGTCCGGCGAGAGGGGGAAGCTTTCTTT.

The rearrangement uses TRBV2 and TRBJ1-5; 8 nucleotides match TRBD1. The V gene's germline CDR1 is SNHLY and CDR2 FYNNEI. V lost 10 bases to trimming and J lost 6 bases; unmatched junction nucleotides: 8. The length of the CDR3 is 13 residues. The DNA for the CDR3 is TGTGCCATTTCGGACAGGGAGGGTCAGCCCCAGCATTTT. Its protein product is CAISDREGQPQHF.

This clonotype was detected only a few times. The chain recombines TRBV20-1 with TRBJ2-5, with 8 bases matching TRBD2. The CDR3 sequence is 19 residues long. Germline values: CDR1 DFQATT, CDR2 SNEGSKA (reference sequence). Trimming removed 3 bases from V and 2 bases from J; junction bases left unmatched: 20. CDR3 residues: CSASGRGSLAVLVQETQYF. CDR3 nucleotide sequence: TGCAGTGCTAGTGGCCGGGGGTCACTAGCGGTTTTGGTACAAGAGACCCAGTACTTC.

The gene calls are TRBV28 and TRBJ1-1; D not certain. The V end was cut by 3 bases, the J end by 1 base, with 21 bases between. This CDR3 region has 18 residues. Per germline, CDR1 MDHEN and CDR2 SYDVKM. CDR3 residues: CASSFGVVVSERNTEAFF. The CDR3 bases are TGTGCCAGCAGTTTCGGGGTCGTCGTGAGCGAGAGGAACACTGAAGCTTTCTTT.

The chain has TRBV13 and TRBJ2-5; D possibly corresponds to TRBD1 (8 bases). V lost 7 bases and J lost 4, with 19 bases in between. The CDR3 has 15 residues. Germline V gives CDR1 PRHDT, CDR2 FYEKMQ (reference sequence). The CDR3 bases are TGTGCCAGCACCCCCGGACACAGGGGGGGAGAGACCCAGTACTTC. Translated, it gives CASTPGHRGGETQYF.

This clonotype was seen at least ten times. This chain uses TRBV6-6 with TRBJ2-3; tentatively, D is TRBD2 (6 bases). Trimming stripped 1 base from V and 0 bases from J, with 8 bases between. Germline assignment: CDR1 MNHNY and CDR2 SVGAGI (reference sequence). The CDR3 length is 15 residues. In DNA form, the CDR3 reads TGTGCCAGCAGTTACTTCGGGACTAGCACAGATACGCAGTATTTT. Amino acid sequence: CASSYFGTSTDTQYF.